The T cell receptor beta chain under discussion was sequenced for a study of blood T cell repertoires in COVID-19. CDR3 length: 15 amino acids. Looked up from germline, CDR1 is SNHLY and CDR2 is FYNNEI. Trimming at V came to 6 bases and at J to 9 bases, leaving 9 bases not matched to a gene. The assay was immunoSEQ multiplex PCR, and TCRdb's table has in-frame clones only and misses some. The top ten hold 1.5% to 2% of the sample, which has over 200,000 clones, 70% to 90% seen once. Sequencing used PBMCs or T cells enriched from blood (not recorded which). The receptor comes from a woman aged 45-65 years who had recovered from COVID-19. The V gene is TRBV2, the J gene TRBJ2-4, with TRBD2 matching over 12 bases. CDR3 in DNA: TGTGCCAGCAGCGCTGGACTAGCGGGAATTGGCATTCAGTACTTC. It specifies CASSAGLAGIGIQYF. The complete variable domain, with remaining parts taken from reference TRBV2 and TRBJ2-4, reads EPEVTQTPSHQVTQMGQEVILRCVPISNHLYFYWYRQILGQKVEFLVSFYNNEISEKSEIFDDQFSVERPDGSNFTLKIRSTKLEDSAMYFCASSAGLAGIGIQYFGAGTRLSVL.